The 12 T cell receptor beta chains below were found in one sample sequenced in a study of blood T cell repertoires in COVID-19. Profiling relied on immunoSEQ multiplex PCR, and the TCRdb table lists in-frame clones only, not all of them. The profile shows more than 60,000 clones, approximately 92% of them singletons. The sequenced sample was peripheral blood. Receptor source: a woman in her 50s with active COVID-19.

J is TRBJ2-6 and V is TRBV6-4, with 9 bases matching TRBD1. The CDR3 is 16 amino acids. J was trimmed by 0 bases and V by 11 bases; bases with no gene match: 8. Germline CDR1 reads MRHNA; CDR2 reads SNTAGT. CDR3 coding DNA: TGTGCCTCCTCCGGGACAGGGCGCTCTGGGGCCAACGTCCTGACTTTC. It codes for CASSGTGRSGANVLTF.

The CDR3 region has the DNA TGCGCCAGCAGCTTCTCGCCGAGGACCGGGGAGCTGTTTTTT. Residues: CASSFSPRTGELFF. The J gene is TRBJ2-2, the V gene TRBV5-1, with D uncertain. The germline gives CDR1 SGHRS, CDR2 YFSETQ. The ends were cut back, 2 bases at V and 5 bases at J, with 10 bases in the middle. The CDR3 consists of 14 residues.

The chain is built from TRBV5-1 and TRBJ1-3, with a possible D match to TRBD1 (6 bases). V was pared by 5 bases and J by 1 base, with 10 bases between. The CDR3 is 14 amino acids. CDR1 and CDR2 (germline): SGHRS, YFSETQ. The CDR3 region is CASSERGSGNTIYF. DNA for the CDR3: TGCGCCAGCAGTGAGAGGGGGTCTGGAAACACCATATATTTT.

This clone was observed once. The V call is TRBV29-1, the J call TRBJ2-7, with 9 bases matching TRBD2. CDR3 length: 15 residues. Per germline, CDR1 SQVTM and CDR2 ANQGSEA. The V gene end was trimmed by 2 bases and the J gene end by 3 bases; junction bases not matched to a gene: 8. The CDR3 DNA sequence: TGCAGCGTTGAATTGCGGGAGGGCCGAGACTACGAGCAGTACTTC. This gives the protein CSVELREGRDYEQYF.

The gene calls are TRBV10-3 and TRBJ2-4; 10 nucleotides agree with TRBD2. The CDR3 is 13 residues long. Germline V gene lookup returns CDR1 ENHRY and CDR2 SYGVKD. V lost 4 bases to trimming and J lost 8 bases; unmatched junction nucleotides: 2. In DNA form, the CDR3 reads TGTGCCATCAGTGGAGCGGGAGGGGACATTCAGTACTTC. Translating it yields CAISGAGGDIQYF.

This sequence joins TRBV7-4 and TRBJ1-1; 7 bases fit TRBD1. Germline assignment: CDR1 SGHVT and CDR2 SQSDAQ. The CDR3 has 14 residues. J lost 3 bases, V lost 7 bases, and 8 bases had no gene match. CDR3 sequence reads: CASIIDRVDTEAFF. In nucleotides, the CDR3 is TGTGCCAGCATTATAGACAGGGTAGACACTGAAGCTTTCTTT. The whole variable domain, remainder taken from reference TRBV7-4 and TRBJ1-1, is GAGVSQSPRYKVAKRGRDVALRCDSISGHVTLYWYRQTLGQGSEVLTYSQSDAQRDKSGRPSGRFSAERPERSVSTLKIQRTEQGDSAVYLCASIIDRVDTEAFFGQGTRLTVV.

This clone was detected only a few times. The chain links TRBV2 to TRBJ1-2; weak D call: TRBD1 (6 bases). The germline gives CDR1 SNHLY, CDR2 FYNNEI. Trimming took 6 bases from V and 4 from J, leaving 9 bases between them. The length of the CDR3 is 12 residues. DNA for the CDR3: TGTGCCAGCAGCGAACAGGGCTATGGCTACACCTTC. Residues: CASSEQGYGYTF.

This chain uses TRBV18 with TRBJ1-3; no clear D gene. The germline V gene encodes CDR1 KGHSH and CDR2 LQKENI. The ends were cut back, 2 bases at V and 0 bases at J, with 8 bases in the middle. The CDR3 runs 15 residues. The CDR3 spells CASSPGLNSGNTIYF. For the CDR3, the DNA is TGTGCCAGCTCACCAGGACTGAACTCTGGAAACACCATATATTTT.

The V and J genes are TRBV5-5 and TRBJ2-7; TRBD2 matches at 8 bases. From germline, CDR1 is SGHKS and CDR2 YYEKEE (reference sequence). The length of the CDR3 is 17 residues. Losses at the gene ends were 0 bases for V and 0 bases for J; bases not matched to a gene: 8. The CDR3 reads CASSLGLAGQTSYEQYF. The DNA for the CDR3 is TGTGCCAGCAGCTTGGGTCTAGCGGGCCAAACCTCCTACGAGCAGTACTTC.

About this clone itself: Other nucleotide sequences from this sample produce the same CDR3. The chain has TRBV18 and TRBJ2-1; 14 bases agree with TRBD2. V was pared by 6 bases and J by 6 bases, with 4 bases of the junction left unmatched. CDR1 KGHSH and CDR2 LQKENI come from the germline V gene. The CDR3 covers 15 residues. In DNA form, the CDR3 reads TGTGCCAGCTCCCCAGGACTAGCGGGAGGCAATGAGCAGTTCTTC. As protein: CASSPGLAGGNEQFF.

The V call is TRBV18, the J call TRBJ2-2; D is perhaps TRBD1 (5 bases). CDR1 and CDR2 from the germline V gene are KGHSH and LQKENI. Trimming pared 3 bases from V and 6 bases from J, leaving 14 bases between. The CDR3 has 15 amino acids. CDR3 sequence (DNA): TGTGCCAGCTCACCTGCGCAGGGTGTGTCCGGGGAGCTGTTTTTT. Protein sequence: CASSPAQGVSGELFF.

V usage is TRBV15 and J usage is TRBJ1-3, with D possibly TRBD1 on 6 matching bases. CDR1 is LNHNV and CDR2 is YYDKDF in the germline V gene (reference sequence). This CDR3 spans 15 amino acids. V lost 1 base and J lost 6, with 13 bases in between. The CDR3 DNA reads as TGTGCCACCAGCAGAGGAACAGGGCTCGAAAACACCATATATTTT. Encoded protein: CATSRGTGLENTIYF.